One and the same sample provided the 27 T cell receptor beta chains below, sequenced in a study of blood T cell repertoires in COVID-19. Generated by immunoSEQ multiplex PCR, the TCRdb table keeps only in-frame clones and is missing some. The sample yields about 150,000 clones, 70% to 90% seen once. What was sequenced was peripheral blood. These receptors all stem from a woman in her seventies with acute or convalescent COVID-19.

The chain has TRBV20-1 and TRBJ1-1; D gene uncertain. The CDR3 totals 13 residues. Germline loops: CDR1 DFQATT, CDR2 SNEGSKA (reference sequence). Trimming shortened V by 3 bases and J by 1 base, and 9 bases separated the two germline ends. The CDR3 reads CSASPSSNTEAFF. In nucleotides, the CDR3 is TGCAGTGCTAGTCCCAGTTCGAACACTGAAGCTTTCTTT.

The chain joins TRBV5-1 to TRBJ1-5; weak D call: TRBD1 (6 bases). Germline CDR1 is SGHRS and CDR2 is YFSETQ. Deletions cut 0 bases from V and 2 bases from J, with 9 bases between. CDR3 length: 15 residues. This CDR3 is CASSLGSGGNQPQHF. In nucleotides, the CDR3 is TGCGCCAGCAGCTTGGGTTCAGGGGGCAATCAGCCCCAGCATTTT.

The chain couples TRBV5-6 to TRBJ1-2; 11 nucleotides line up with TRBD1. The junction had 4 bases not matched to a gene; V was cut back by 3 bases and J by 0 bases. This CDR3 has 16 residues. Germline lookup yields CDR1 SGHDT and CDR2 YYEEEE. The CDR3 sequence: CASSWGQGVANYGYTF. The CDR3 nucleotides read TGTGCCAGCAGCTGGGGACAGGGGGTTGCTAACTATGGCTACACCTTC.

This chain uses TRBV4-2 with TRBJ1-3, with 8 bases lining up with TRBD1. CDR1 is LGHNA, CDR2 YNFKEQ, per germline. With V trimmed by 0 bases and J by 4 bases, 2 bases remained unmatched. The CDR3 runs 15 residues. Written as DNA, the CDR3 is TGTGCCAGCAGCCAAGACAGGGGGCCAGGAAACACCATATATTTT. Its protein product is CASSQDRGPGNTIYF.

The chain carries TRBV10-3 and TRBJ1-2; D gene unclear. This CDR3 spans 13 amino acids. V was shortened by 11 bases and J by 4 bases, with 17 bases between the two germline ends. From germline, CDR1 is ENHRY and CDR2 SYGVKD. The CDR3 loop is CAVSEWRTYGYTF. CDR3 DNA: TGTGCCGTATCGGAATGGAGGACCTATGGCTACACCTTC.

This clone appeared a few times. V is TRBV6-4 and J is TRBJ1-2; D possibly corresponds to TRBD1 (6 bases). The CDR3 loop spans 19 amino acids. V lost 4 bases, J lost 4 bases, and 28 bases lay in between. Looked up from germline, CDR1 is MRHNA and CDR2 is SNTAGT. The CDR3 coding sequence is TGTGCCAGCAGTGCTTTTGAGCCGGGACACCCCTCCGCAATCTATGGCTACACCTTC. Encoded protein: CASSAFEPGHPSAIYGYTF.

This chain joins TRBV5-1 and TRBJ2-7; TRBD2 matches 7 bases. This CDR3 is 13 amino acids long. V shed 0 bases, J shed 7 bases, and the junction held 4 bases outside the gene matches. CDR1 and CDR2 from the germline V gene are SGHRS and YFSETQ. As DNA, the CDR3 is TGCGCCAGCAGCTTGGAGGGAGGGCGGGAGCAGTACGTC. Encoded protein: CASSLEGGREQYV.

The chain carries TRBV7-9 and TRBJ1-2, with D possibly matching TRBD1 (5 bases). V was shortened by 6 bases and J by 2 bases, with 10 bases between the two germline ends. CDR3 length: 13 residues. In germline, CDR1 is SEHNR, CDR2 FQNEAQ (reference sequence). CDR3 DNA sequence: TGTGCCAGCAGACCGGACAAGAACTATGGCTACACCTTC. Translation gives CASRPDKNYGYTF.

V usage is TRBV5-1 and J usage is TRBJ2-6; tentative D call: TRBD1 (6 bases). Per germline, CDR1 SGHRS and CDR2 YFSETQ. The CDR3 sequence is 15 residues long. Trimming cost V 4 bases and J 0 bases, with 8 bases left between them. DNA of the CDR3: TGCGCCAGCAGCACGGGACACTCTGGGGCCAACGTCCTGACTTTC. Its protein product is CASSTGHSGANVLTF.

The rearrangement links TRBV7-2 to TRBJ2-1; D possibly corresponds to TRBD2 (5 bases). The V end lost 8 bases, the J end lost 6 bases, and 14 bases lay between the germline ends. The CDR3 sequence is 13 residues long. The V gene's germline CDR1 is SGHTA and CDR2 FQGNSA. CDR3 DNA sequence: TGTGCCAGCGCCAGGAGAGGGATCAATGAGCAGTTCTTC. Amino acid sequence: CASARRGINEQFF.

The genes are TRBV5-1 and TRBJ1-2; D not certain. Germline V gene lookup returns CDR1 SGHRS and CDR2 YFSETQ. Between the trimmed V and J ends, which lost 1 base and 0 bases, there was a span of 10 bases. The CDR3 contains 15 residues. CDR3 nucleotides: TGCGCCAGCAGCTTGTCGACTGCCACTAACTATGGCTACACCTTC. Its protein product is CASSLSTATNYGYTF. Together with reference TRBV5-1 and TRBJ1-2, the CDR3 gives the full variable domain: KAGVTQTPRYLIKTRGQQVTLSCSPISGHRSVSWYQQTPGQGLQFLFEYFSETQRNKGNFPGRFSGRQFSNSRSEMNVSTLELGDSALYLCASSLSTATNYGYTFGSGTRLTVV.

The chain employs TRBV3-1 (or the pseudogene TRBV3-2) and TRBJ1-2, with D perhaps matching TRBD1 (5 bases). This CDR3 region has 15 residues. CDR1 LGHDT and CDR2 YNNKEL come from the germline V gene (reference sequence). V dropped 3 bases and J dropped 5 bases, with 16 bases sitting between them. This chain's CDR3 is CASSQKEGNIYGYTF. The CDR3 DNA sequence: TGTGCCAGCAGCCAGAAGGAGGGGAACATTTATGGCTACACCTTC.

The chain combines TRBV6-4 with TRBJ1-1; 8 bases are shared with TRBD1. Trimming removed 6 bases from V and 4 bases from J; junction bases left unmatched: 7. The CDR3 totals 14 residues. Germline CDR1 and CDR2: MRHNA and SNTAGT. The CDR3 DNA follows: TGTGCCAGCAGGAAAGGACAGGGTAGCACTGAAGCTTTCTTT. It specifies CASRKGQGSTEAFF.

This clone has just one count. The rearrangement uses TRBV6-2 or TRBV6-3 and TRBJ2-1; D is perhaps TRBD1 (6 bases). This CDR3 is 12 amino acids long. With 6 bases removed from V and 5 bases from J, the gap between germline ends came to 8 bases. Germline CDR1 reads MNHEY; CDR2 reads SVGEGT. The DNA of the CDR3 is TGTGCCAGCAGCGGACAGAACAATGAGCAGTTCTTC. The encoded protein is CASSGQNNEQFF.

This clone was seen a handful of times. V and J are TRBV5-1 and TRBJ2-7; TRBD2 might be the D (6 bases). The CDR3 has 14 amino acids. V was trimmed by 7 bases and J by 5 bases, leaving 19 bases between them. Looked up from germline, CDR1 is SGHRS and CDR2 is YFSETQ. CDR3 in DNA: TGCGCCAGCTTAGGGTGGCGGGACCCCCACGAGCAGTACGTC. Residues: CASLGWRDPHEQYV.

V usage is TRBV19 and J usage is TRBJ1-5; D gene ambiguous. CDR3 length equals 14 residues. V was shortened by 1 base and J by 6 bases, with 10 bases between the two germline ends. CDR1 and CDR2 (germline): LNHDA, SQIVND (reference sequence). The DNA for the CDR3 is TGTGCCAGTAGTATAGCCGGGGTAAGTCAGCCCCAGCATTTT. Its translation is CASSIAGVSQPQHF.

The V call is TRBV5-1, the J call TRBJ2-1; tentative D call: TRBD2 (6 bases). Germline V gives CDR1 SGHRS, CDR2 YFSETQ. The CDR3 sequence is 15 residues long. Trimming pared 4 bases from V and 4 bases from J, leaving 15 bases between. CDR3 nucleotide sequence: TGCGCCAGCAGCCTCGGGGGAGAAAAATACAATGAGCAGTTCTTC. Amino acids: CASSLGGEKYNEQFF.

The chain uses TRBV12-3 or TRBV12-4 and TRBJ1-1; D is undetermined. Trimming left V 5 bases short and J 2 bases short, with 3 bases between. CDR3 size: 11 residues. This CDR3 reads CASSRNTEAFF. The CDR3 DNA is TGTGCCAGCAGTCGTAACACTGAAGCTTTCTTT.

The genes are TRBV27 and TRBJ2-2; the match to TRBD2 covers 7 bases. Per germline, CDR1 MNHEY and CDR2 SMNVEV (reference sequence). This CDR3 spans 14 amino acids. V dropped 10 bases and J dropped 5; count of bases not matched to a gene: 10. The CDR3 loop reads CATQMGGGTGELFF. In nucleotides, the CDR3 is TGTGCCACCCAGATGGGGGGGGGTACCGGGGAGCTGTTTTTT.

The genes are TRBV28 and TRBJ2-1; 8 nucleotides align to TRBD1. The CDR3 spans 16 residues. Trimming cost V 5 bases and J 0 bases; bases outside gene matches: 6. Germline CDR1 reads MDHEN; CDR2 reads SYDVKM. The CDR3 region has the DNA TGTGCCAGCAGTCGGGACAGGACAGTCTCCTACAATGAGCAGTTCTTC. Protein sequence: CASSRDRTVSYNEQFF. Filled out from reference TRBV28 and TRBJ2-1, the complete variable domain reads DVKVTQSSRYLVKRTGEKVFLECVQDMDHENMFWYRQDPGLGLRLIYFSYDVKMKEKGDIPEGYSVSREKKERFSLILESASTNQTSMYLCASSRDRTVSYNEQFFGPGTRLTVL.

CDR3 residues: CASSPQGASYNSPLHF. The DNA for the CDR3 is TGTGCCAGCAGCCCTCAGGGGGCCTCCTATAATTCACCCCTCCACTTT. This chain uses TRBV11-2 with TRBJ1-6, with 8 bases identical to TRBD1. Germline lookup yields CDR1 SGHAT and CDR2 FQNNGV. V lost 5 bases to trimming and J lost 0 bases; unmatched junction nucleotides: 3. The CDR3 length is 16 residues.

This clone was detected once. The chain recombines TRBV3-1 (or the pseudogene TRBV3-2) with TRBJ1-4; 7 nucleotides match TRBD1. V shed 9 bases, J shed 7 bases, and the junction held 5 bases outside the gene matches. CDR1 and CDR2 from the germline V gene are LGHDT and YNNKEL (reference sequence). This CDR3 contains 12 residues. As DNA, the CDR3 is TGTGCCAGTCAAGACAGGGTTGAAAAACTGTTTTTT. Protein sequence: CASQDRVEKLFF.

The gene calls are TRBV6-2 or TRBV6-3 and TRBJ2-5, with TRBD2 matching 14 bases. This CDR3 is 17 amino acids long. Germline assignment: CDR1 MNHEY and CDR2 SVGEGT. The trim removed 4 bases at V and 1 base at J, leaving 5 bases unmatched. CDR3 protein: CASSFRTSGGTQETQYF. In DNA form, the CDR3 reads TGTGCCAGCAGTTTTAGGACTAGCGGGGGGACCCAAGAGACCCAGTACTTC.

This chain joins TRBV6-5 and TRBJ2-6, with 7 bases aligning to TRBD1. CDR1 is MNHEY, CDR2 SVGAGI, per germline. J gave up 0 bases and V 6 bases, and 2 bases lay outside the gene matches. The CDR3 extends over 15 amino acids. Written as DNA, the CDR3 is TGTGCCAGCAGACGGGACAGCTCTGGGGCCAACGTCCTGACTTTC. Protein product: CASRRDSSGANVLTF.

J is TRBJ1-2 and V is TRBV4-2; the D gene is possibly TRBD1 (5 bases). V lost 6 bases and J 4 bases, leaving 12 bases between the germline ends. Germline CDR1 LGHNA, CDR2 YNFKEQ. This CDR3 has 13 residues. CDR3 nucleotides: TGTGCCAGCAGGGGGGGGACCGGCTATGGCTACACCTTC. This translates into CASRGGTGYGYTF.

This clone was observed a single time. The V call is TRBV5-1, the J call TRBJ2-1; 11 positions agree with TRBD2. Trimming at V came to 4 bases and at J to 5 bases, leaving 5 bases not matched to a gene. The CDR3 runs to 15 residues. The V gene's germline CDR1 is SGHRS and CDR2 YFSETQ. CDR3 sequence reads: CASSPSGGLHNEQFF. The CDR3 DNA reads TGCGCCAGCAGCCCTAGCGGGGGGCTTCACAATGAGCAGTTCTTC. Complete variable domain (other parts from reference TRBV5-1 and TRBJ2-1): KAGVTQTPRYLIKTRGQQVTLSCSPISGHRSVSWYQQTPGQGLQFLFEYFSETQRNKGNFPGRFSGRQFSNSRSEMNVSTLELGDSALYLCASSPSGGLHNEQFFGPGTRLTVL.

CDR3 nucleotides: TGTGCCAGCCGGGTGAGCATGAACACTGAAGCTTTCTTT. Protein sequence: CASRVSMNTEAFF. The chain joins TRBV11-2 to TRBJ1-1; D is undetermined. V lost 8 bases and J lost 0, with 10 bases in between. CDR3 length equals 13 residues. Germline CDR1 SGHAT, CDR2 FQNNGV.